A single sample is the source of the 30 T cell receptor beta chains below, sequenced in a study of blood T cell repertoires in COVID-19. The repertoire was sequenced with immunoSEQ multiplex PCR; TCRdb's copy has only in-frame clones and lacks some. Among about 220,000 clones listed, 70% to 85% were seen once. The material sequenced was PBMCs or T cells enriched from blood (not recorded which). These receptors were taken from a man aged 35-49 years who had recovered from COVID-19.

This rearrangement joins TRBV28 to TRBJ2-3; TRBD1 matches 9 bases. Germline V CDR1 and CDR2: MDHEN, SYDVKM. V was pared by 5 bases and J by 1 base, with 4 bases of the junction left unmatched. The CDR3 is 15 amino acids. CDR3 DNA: TGTGCCAGCAGTGAACAGGGGGCCGGCACAGATACGCAGTATTTT. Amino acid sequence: CASSEQGAGTDTQYF.

CDR3 nucleotide sequence: TGTGCCAGTTTACCGGGACAGGGCGCAACCGGGGAGCTGTTTTTT. This translates into CASLPGQGATGELFF. The chain is built from TRBV2 and TRBJ2-2; 9 nucleotides match TRBD1. Germline CDR1 is SNHLY and CDR2 is FYNNEI. CDR3 length: 15 residues. The J segment lost 5 bases and the V segment lost 9 bases, leaving 10 bases of the junction unmatched.

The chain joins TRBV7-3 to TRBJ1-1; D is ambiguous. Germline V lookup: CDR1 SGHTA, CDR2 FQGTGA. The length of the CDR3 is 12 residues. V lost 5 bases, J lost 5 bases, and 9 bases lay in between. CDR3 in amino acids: CASSNLRTEAFF. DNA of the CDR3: TGTGCCAGCAGCAACCTGAGGACTGAAGCTTTCTTT. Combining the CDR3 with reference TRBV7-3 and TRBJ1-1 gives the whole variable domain GAGVSQTPSNKVTEKGKYVELRCDPISGHTALYWYRQSLGQGPEFLIYFQGTGAADDSGLPNDRFFAVRPEGSVSTLKIQRTERGDSAVYLCASSNLRTEAFFGQGTRLTVV.

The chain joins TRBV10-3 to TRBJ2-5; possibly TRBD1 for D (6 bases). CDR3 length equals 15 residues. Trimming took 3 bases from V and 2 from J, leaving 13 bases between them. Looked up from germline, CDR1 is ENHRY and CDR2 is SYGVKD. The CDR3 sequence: CAISDTKGDQETQYF. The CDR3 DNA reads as TGTGCCATCAGTGACACTAAGGGGGATCAAGAGACCCAGTACTTC.

CDR3 residues: CASSLKGADADEQYF. Here the CDR3 DNA reads TGTGCCAGCAGTTTAAAAGGGGCGGACGCTGACGAGCAGTACTTC. The rearrangement uses TRBV27 and TRBJ2-7; D might be TRBD1 (5 bases). The CDR3 covers 15 residues. The V gene lost 2 bases and the J gene lost 5 bases, with 16 bases spanning the gap. CDR1 and CDR2 from the germline V gene are MNHEY and SMNVEV (reference sequence).

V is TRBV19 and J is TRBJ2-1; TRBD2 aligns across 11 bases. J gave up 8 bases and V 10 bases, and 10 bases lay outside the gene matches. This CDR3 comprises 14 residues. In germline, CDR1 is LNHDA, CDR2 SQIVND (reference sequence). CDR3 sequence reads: CATHRVAGGDEQFF. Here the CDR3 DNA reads TGTGCCACCCACCGGGTAGCGGGAGGGGATGAGCAGTTCTTC.

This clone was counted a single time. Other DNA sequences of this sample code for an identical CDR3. CDR3 nucleotides: TGTGCCAGCTCACCACCATCATCCTACGAGCAGTACTTC. Translating it yields CASSPPSSYEQYF. This chain connects TRBV18 to TRBJ2-7; D not resolved. Germline CDR1 and CDR2: KGHSH and LQKENI. This CDR3 is built from 13 residues. V lost 0 bases and J lost 1, with 4 bases in between.

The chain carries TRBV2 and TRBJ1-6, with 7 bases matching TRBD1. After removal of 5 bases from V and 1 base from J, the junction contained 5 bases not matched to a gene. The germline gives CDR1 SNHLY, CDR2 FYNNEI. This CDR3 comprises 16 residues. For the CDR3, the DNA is TGTGCCAGCAGTTACCAGGGGGAGTCCTATAATTCACCCCTCCACTTT. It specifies CASSYQGESYNSPLHF. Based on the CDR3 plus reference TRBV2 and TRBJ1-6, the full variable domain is EPEVTQTPSHQVTQMGQEVILRCVPISNHLYFYWYRQILGQKVEFLVSFYNNEISEKSEIFDDQFSVERPDGSNFTLKIRSTKLEDSAMYFCASSYQGESYNSPLHFGNGTRLTVT.

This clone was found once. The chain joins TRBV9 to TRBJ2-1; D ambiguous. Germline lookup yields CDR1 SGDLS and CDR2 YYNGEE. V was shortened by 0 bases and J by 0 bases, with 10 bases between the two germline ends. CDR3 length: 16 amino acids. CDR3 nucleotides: TGTGCCAGCAGCGTAGGTAACTTCCGCTCCTACAATGAGCAGTTCTTC. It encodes CASSVGNFRSYNEQFF.

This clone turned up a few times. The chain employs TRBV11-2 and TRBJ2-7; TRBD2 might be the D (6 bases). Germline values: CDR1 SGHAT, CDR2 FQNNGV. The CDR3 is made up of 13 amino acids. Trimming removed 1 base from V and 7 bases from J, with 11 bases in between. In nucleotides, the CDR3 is TGTGCCAGCAGCTTAGCGGGGGAGCGGGAGCAGTACTTC. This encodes CASSLAGEREQYF.

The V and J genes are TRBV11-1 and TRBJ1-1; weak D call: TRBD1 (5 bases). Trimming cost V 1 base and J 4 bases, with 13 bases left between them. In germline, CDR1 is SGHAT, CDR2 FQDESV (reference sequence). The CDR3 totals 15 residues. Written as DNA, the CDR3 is TGTGCCAGCAGCTTAGGGACCACCGGGGGCACTGAAGCTTTCTTT. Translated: CASSLGTTGGTEAFF.

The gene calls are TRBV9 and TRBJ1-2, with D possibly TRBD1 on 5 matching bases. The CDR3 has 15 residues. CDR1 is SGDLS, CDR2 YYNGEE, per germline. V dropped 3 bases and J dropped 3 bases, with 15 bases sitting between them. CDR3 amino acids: CASSAPSRVDYGYTF. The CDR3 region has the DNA TGTGCCAGCAGCGCCCCCAGCAGGGTGGACTATGGCTACACCTTC. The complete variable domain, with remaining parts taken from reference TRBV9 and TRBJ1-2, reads DSGVTQTPKHLITATGQRVTLRCSPRSGDLSVYWYQQSLDQGLQFLIQYYNGEERAKGNILERFSAQQFPDLHSELNLSSLELGDSALYFCASSAPSRVDYGYTFGSGTRLTVV.

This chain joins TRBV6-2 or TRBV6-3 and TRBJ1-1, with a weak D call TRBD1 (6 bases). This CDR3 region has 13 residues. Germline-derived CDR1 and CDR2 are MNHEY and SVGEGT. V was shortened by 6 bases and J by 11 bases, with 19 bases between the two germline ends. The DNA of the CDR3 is TGTGCCAGCAGGCCTTTTACACAGGGTTCGGCTTTCTTT. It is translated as CASRPFTQGSAFF.

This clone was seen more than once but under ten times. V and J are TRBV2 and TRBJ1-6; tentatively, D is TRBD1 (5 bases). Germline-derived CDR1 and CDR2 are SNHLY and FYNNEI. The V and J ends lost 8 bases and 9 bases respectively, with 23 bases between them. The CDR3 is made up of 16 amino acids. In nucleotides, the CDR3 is TGTGCCAGCTCTGCCGGCGGGGGGGGTATCGGTTCACCCCTCCACTTT. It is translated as CASSAGGGGIGSPLHF. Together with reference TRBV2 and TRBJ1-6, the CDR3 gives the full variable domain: EPEVTQTPSHQVTQMGQEVILRCVPISNHLYFYWYRQILGQKVEFLVSFYNNEISEKSEIFDDQFSVERPDGSNFTLKIRSTKLEDSAMYFCASSAGGGGIGSPLHFGNGTRLTVT.

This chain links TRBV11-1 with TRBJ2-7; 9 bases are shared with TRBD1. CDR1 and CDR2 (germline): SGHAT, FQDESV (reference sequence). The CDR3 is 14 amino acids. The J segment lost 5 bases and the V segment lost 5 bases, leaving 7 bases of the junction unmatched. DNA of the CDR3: TGTGCCAGCAGCAATCGACAGGGGGGCGACGAGCAGTACTTC. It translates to CASSNRQGGDEQYF. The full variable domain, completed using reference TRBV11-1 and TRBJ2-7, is EAEVAQSPRYKITEKSQAVAFWCDPISGHATLYWYRQILGQGPELLVQFQDESVVDDSQLPKDRFSAERLKGVDSTLKIQPAELGDSAMYLCASSNRQGGDEQYFGPGTRLTVT.

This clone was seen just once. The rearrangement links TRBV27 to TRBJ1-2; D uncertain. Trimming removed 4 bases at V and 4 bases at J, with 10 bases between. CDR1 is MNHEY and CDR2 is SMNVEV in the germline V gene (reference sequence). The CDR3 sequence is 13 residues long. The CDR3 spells CASSSYFAYGYTF. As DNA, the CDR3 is TGTGCCAGCAGTTCCTATTTCGCCTATGGCTACACCTTC.

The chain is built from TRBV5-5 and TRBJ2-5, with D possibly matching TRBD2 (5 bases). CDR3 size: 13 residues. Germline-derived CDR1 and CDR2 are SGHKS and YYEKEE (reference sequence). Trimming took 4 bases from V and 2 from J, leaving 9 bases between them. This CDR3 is CASSPGGQETQYF. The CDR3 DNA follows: TGTGCCAGCAGCCCGGGCGGGCAAGAGACCCAGTACTTC.

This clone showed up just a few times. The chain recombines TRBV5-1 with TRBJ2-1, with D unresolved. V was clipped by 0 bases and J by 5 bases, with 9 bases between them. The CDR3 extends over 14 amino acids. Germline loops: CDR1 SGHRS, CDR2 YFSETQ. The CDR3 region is CASSLVHLDNEQFF. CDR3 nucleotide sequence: TGCGCCAGCAGCTTGGTTCATCTAGACAATGAGCAGTTCTTC.

The CDR3 region has the DNA TGTGCCAGCAGCAAGACAGGGAAAGCGGAAAACATTCAGTACTTC. This gives the protein CASSKTGKAENIQYF. This chain connects TRBV21-1 to TRBJ2-4; the table names TRBD1, a call not compared with the DNA. TRBV21-1 is a pseudogene segment. CDR3 length: 15 amino acids.

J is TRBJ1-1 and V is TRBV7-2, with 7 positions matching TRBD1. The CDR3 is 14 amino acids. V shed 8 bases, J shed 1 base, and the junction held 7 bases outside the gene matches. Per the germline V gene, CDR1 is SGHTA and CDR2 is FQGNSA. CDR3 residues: CASGRDSTNTEAFF. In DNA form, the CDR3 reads TGTGCCAGCGGTCGGGACAGTACGAACACTGAAGCTTTCTTT.

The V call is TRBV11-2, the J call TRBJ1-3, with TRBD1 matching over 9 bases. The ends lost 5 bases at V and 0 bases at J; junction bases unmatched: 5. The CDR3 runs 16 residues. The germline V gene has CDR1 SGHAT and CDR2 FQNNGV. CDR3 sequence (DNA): TGTGCCAGCAGCCGCTGGGACAGGGACTCTGGAAACACCATATATTTT. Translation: CASSRWDRDSGNTIYF.

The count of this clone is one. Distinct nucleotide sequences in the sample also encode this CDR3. This CDR3 reads CASSLAGGQPQHF. Here the CDR3 DNA reads TGTGCCAGCAGCTTAGCGGGAGGCCAGCCCCAGCATTTT. This chain joins TRBV11-2 and TRBJ1-5; no clear D. CDR3 length: 13 residues. CDR1 and CDR2 from the germline V gene are SGHAT and FQNNGV. V was trimmed by 1 base and J by 7 bases, leaving 8 bases between them.

The CDR3 sequence: CASSPRMEGRSEAFF. The CDR3 DNA reads as TGTGCCAGCTCACCGAGGATGGAGGGGAGGTCTGAAGCTTTCTTT. The V gene is TRBV18, the J gene TRBJ1-1, with D possibly TRBD1 on 5 matching bases. There are 15 residues in the CDR3. Looked up from germline, CDR1 is KGHSH and CDR2 is LQKENI. V lost 3 bases, J lost 6 bases, and 17 bases lay in between.

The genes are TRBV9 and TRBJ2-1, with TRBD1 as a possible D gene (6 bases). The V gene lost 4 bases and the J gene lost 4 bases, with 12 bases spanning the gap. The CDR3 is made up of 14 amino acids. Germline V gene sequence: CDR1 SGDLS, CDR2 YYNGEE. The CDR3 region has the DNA TGTGCCAGCAGCCCAAGGACAGTTTACAATGAGCAGTTCTTC. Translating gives CASSPRTVYNEQFF. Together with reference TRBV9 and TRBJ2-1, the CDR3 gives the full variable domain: DSGVTQTPKHLITATGQRVTLRCSPRSGDLSVYWYQQSLDQGLQFLIQYYNGEERAKGNILERFSAQQFPDLHSELNLSSLELGDSALYFCASSPRTVYNEQFFGPGTRLTVL.

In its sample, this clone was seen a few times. CDR3: CASGRGGELFF. The CDR3 DNA reads TGTGCCAGCGGACGGGGGGGGGAGCTGTTTTTT. The chain recombines TRBV28 with TRBJ2-2; possibly TRBD2 for D (6 bases). The CDR3 length is 11 residues. CDR1 MDHEN and CDR2 SYDVKM come from the germline V gene. V gave up 8 bases and J gave up 8 bases, with 9 bases separating them.

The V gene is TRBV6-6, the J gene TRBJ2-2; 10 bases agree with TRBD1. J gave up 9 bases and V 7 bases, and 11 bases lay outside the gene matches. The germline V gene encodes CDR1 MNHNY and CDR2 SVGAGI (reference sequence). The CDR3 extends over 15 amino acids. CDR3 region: CASKNRGQGRRELFF. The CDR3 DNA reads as TGTGCCAGCAAAAACCGGGGACAGGGGAGAAGGGAGCTGTTTTTT.

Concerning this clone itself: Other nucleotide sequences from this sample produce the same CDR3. CDR3 coding DNA: TGTGCCAGCAGCCCAAGAGGGAATCAGCCCCAGCATTTT. Amino acids: CASSPRGNQPQHF. The chain has TRBV7-8 and TRBJ1-5; D gene ambiguous. V was shortened by 5 bases and J by 4 bases, with 9 bases between the two germline ends. The CDR3 spans 13 residues. The germline V gene encodes CDR1 SGHVS and CDR2 FQNEAQ.

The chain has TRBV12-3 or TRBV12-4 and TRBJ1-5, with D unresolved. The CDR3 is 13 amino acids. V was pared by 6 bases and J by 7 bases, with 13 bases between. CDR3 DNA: TGTGCCAGCAGCTTCCTCAGTGAACAGCCCCAGCATTTT. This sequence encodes CASSFLSEQPQHF.

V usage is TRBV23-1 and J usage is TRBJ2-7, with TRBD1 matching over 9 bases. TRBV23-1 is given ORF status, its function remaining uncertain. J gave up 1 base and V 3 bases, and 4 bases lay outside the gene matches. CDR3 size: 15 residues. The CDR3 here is CASSHSGTGSYEQYF. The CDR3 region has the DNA TGCGCCAGCAGTCACTCCGGGACAGGGTCCTACGAGCAGTACTTC.

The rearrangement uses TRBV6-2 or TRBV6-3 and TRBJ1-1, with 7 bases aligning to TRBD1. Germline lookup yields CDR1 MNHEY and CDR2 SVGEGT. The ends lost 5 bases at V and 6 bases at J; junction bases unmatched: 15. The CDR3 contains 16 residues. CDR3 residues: CASSPGQGQATPEAFF. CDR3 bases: TGTGCCAGCAGTCCCGGACAAGGACAGGCAACGCCTGAAGCTTTCTTT.